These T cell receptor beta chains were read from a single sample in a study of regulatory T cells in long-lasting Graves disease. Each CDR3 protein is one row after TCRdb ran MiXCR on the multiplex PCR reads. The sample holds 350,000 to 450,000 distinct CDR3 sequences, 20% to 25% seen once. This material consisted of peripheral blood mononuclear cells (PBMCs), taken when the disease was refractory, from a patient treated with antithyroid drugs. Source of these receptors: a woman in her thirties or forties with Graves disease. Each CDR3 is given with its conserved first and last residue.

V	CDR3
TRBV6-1	CASSEKGSGANVLTF
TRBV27	CASSYQIKETQYF
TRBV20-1	CSASFGGPGNTIYF
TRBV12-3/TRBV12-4	CASSSPGPQHF
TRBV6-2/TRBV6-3	CASSYSGQASNGYTF
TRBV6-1	CASSEALSSYEQYF
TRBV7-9	CASSMPGVNTGELFF
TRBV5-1	CASSLGRRTNNEQFF
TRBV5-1	CASRDTQGVYEQYF
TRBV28	CASSLAASNTGELFF
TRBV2	CASSADRGLEQYF
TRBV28	CASARGGLDSPLHF
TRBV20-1	CSARDAGGYQPQHF
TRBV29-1	CSVEDRGHAKNIQYF
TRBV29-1	CSVEFTIDTEAFF
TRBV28	CASSDRDRDRPQHF
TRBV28	CASSSRGSYGYTF